Here is one T cell receptor (beta chain) with its context. These data come from a study of T-cell reconstitution after alpha-beta-depleted transplantation in children. CDR3 size: 17 residues. The ends were cut back, 4 bases at V and 1 base at J, with 20 bases in the middle. Germline CDR1 and CDR2: SGHTA and FQGNSA. A library of TCRbeta sequences, prepared with unique molecular identifiers, was generated. In TCRdb, the PCR reads were re-called with MiXCR into one record per CDR3 protein. The sample has a few hundred thousand distinct CDR3 sequences, approximately 10% seen once. The chain couples TRBV7-2 to TRBJ2-7, with D perhaps TRBD2 (6 bases). Here the sequenced sample was PBMCs from the stem cell graft donor, taken from the stem cell graft. This TCR came from a human donor who donated a stem cell graft to a child with acute lymphoblastic leukemia. CDR3 protein: CASSWGRATGGSYEQYF. The CDR3 DNA reads TGTGCCAGCAGCTGGGGCCGGGCCACCGGGGGTTCCTACGAGCAGTACTTC.